These T cell receptor beta chains were read from a single sample in a study of shared clonotypes between healthy human individuals. Produced via immunoSEQ multiplex PCR; TCRdb's table is partial and in-frame only. The repertoire consists of about 1 million clones, with about 77% occurring once and the leading ten covering over 1.3%. Material: memory CD4+ T cells sorted from blood. These TCRs come from a man aged 18 to 29 in good health. The CDR3 runs from the conserved cysteine through the conserved F or W. The D gene is left open where the match is weak. Rows give clone size only sometimes, using once, few, many, or a class for an expanded clone.

v_gene	len	d_gene	abundance	j_gene	CDR3nt	CDR3aa
TRBV15	15	-	-	TRBJ2-5	TGTGCCACCAGCAGAGATATGGGGAACCAAGAGACCCAGTACTTC	CATSRDMGNQETQYF
TRBV11-2	16	-	few	TRBJ1-6	TGTGCCAGCAGCTTAGGGAGTTTCTCCTATAATTCACCCCTCCACTTT	CASSLGSFSYNSPLHF
TRBV19	14	-	few	TRBJ2-1	TGTGCCAGTGCCGACGGGGGCATGGCGAATGAGCAGTTCTTC	CASADGGMANEQFF
TRBV5-1	16	-	-	TRBJ1-2	TGCGCCAGCAGCTTGGAAGGGGCCTGGGGGCCTTATGGCTACACCTTC	CASSLEGAWGPYGYTF
TRBV6-5	14	-	-	TRBJ1-1	TGTGCCAGCAGTGGGCAGGGTTTGAACACTGAAGCTTTCTTT	CASSGQGLNTEAFF
TRBV6-6	14	-	-	TRBJ2-2	TGTGCCAGCGGGCAACGAGGGGGGCCCGGGGAGCTGTTTTTT	CASGQRGGPGELFF
TRBV5-1	18	-	few	TRBJ2-5	TGCGCCAGCAGCTTGGCCTCGGGAGTGGGGGCTTACCAAGAGACCCAGTACTTC	CASSLASGVGAYQETQYF
TRBV14	16	TRBD2	-	TRBJ2-1	TGTGCCAGCAGCCAAGTTGGTGCGGGGAGGGTCAATGAGCAGTTCTTC	CASSQVGAGRVNEQFF
TRBV5-1	15	-	-	TRBJ2-1	TGCGCCAGCAGCTTGGTACAGGGCGGATACAATGAGCAGTTCTTC	CASSLVQGGYNEQFF
TRBV19	15	-	-	TRBJ1-4	TGTGCCAGTACCGATTTCCGGGACGGGGGTGAAAAACTGTTTTTT	CASTDFRDGGEKLFF
TRBV30	13	-	-	TRBJ1-3	TGTGCCTGGACCGGGCTCTCCGGAAACACCATATATTTT	CAWTGLSGNTIYF
TRBV7-9	16	-	-	TRBJ2-1	TGTGCCAGCAGCCCAAGGGTGGGGAGCTCCTACAATGAGCAGTTCTTC	CASSPRVGSSYNEQFF
TRBV11-3	15	TRBD1	once	TRBJ2-2	TGTGCCAGCAGCCCGGGACAGGCGAACACCGGGGAGCTGTTTTTT	CASSPGQANTGELFF
TRBV15	13	-	-	TRBJ1-2	TGTGCCACCAGCAGGGACACCAACTATGGCTACACCTTC	CATSRDTNYGYTF
TRBV6-6	13	-	many	TRBJ1-2	TGTGCCAGCAGTTACGATCCAGGGAATGGCTACACCTTC	CASSYDPGNGYTF
TRBV7-2	12	-	-	TRBJ2-3	TGTGCCAGCAGCAAACAGTTAGATACGCAGTATTTT	CASSKQLDTQYF
TRBV7-2	15	TRBD1	-	TRBJ1-1	TGTGCCAGCAGCGCCCAAACAGGGGTGGGCACTGAAGCTTTCTTT	CASSAQTGVGTEAFF
TRBV29-1	11	TRBD1	once	TRBJ2-5	TGCAGCGGCCGGACAGGCGAGACCCAGTACTTC	CSGRTGETQYF
TRBV7-2	15	TRBD1	-	TRBJ1-5	TGTGCCAGCAGCCCCGACAGGGGCTCTGGTCAGCCCCAGCATTTT	CASSPDRGSGQPQHF
TRBV5-1	14	-	-	TRBJ2-5	TGCGCCAGCAGCTTGGCGGGTGGCCCCTTGGATACCTACTTC	CASSLAGGPLDTYF
TRBV5-1	13	-	-	TRBJ2-1	TGCGCAAGCGGGACACCCTTATACAATGAGCAGTTCTTC	CASGTPLYNEQFF
TRBV5-1	18	TRBD2	few	TRBJ2-3	TGCGCCAGCAGCGGCCACTCGGGACTAGCGACGACGGGGGATACGCAGTATTTT	CASSGHSGLATTGDTQYF
TRBV10-1	14	TRBD2	-	TRBJ2-2	TGCGCCAGTTCTCCTAGCGGGGGCACCGGGGAGCTGTTTTTT	CASSPSGGTGELFF
TRBV4-3	15	TRBD1	-	TRBJ1-2	TGCGCCAGCAGCCAAGAGGGGACAGAGGATTATGGCTACACCTTC	CASSQEGTEDYGYTF
TRBV28	14	-	-	TRBJ2-7	TGTGCCAGCAGCCTTCCCCCTCCAGGGGTCGAGCAGTACTTC	CASSLPPPGVEQYF
TRBV5-1	16	-	-	TRBJ2-2	TGCGCCAGCAGCCCCCAGGGCAGGGCGAACACCGGGGAGCTGTTTTTT	CASSPQGRANTGELFF
TRBV7-2	18	-	-	TRBJ2-1	TGTGCCAGCAGCGCCGAAGCGTGGGGGAGTCCCTCCTACAATGAGCAGTTCTTC	CASSAEAWGSPSYNEQFF
TRBV6-1	15	TRBD2	-	TRBJ2-5	TGTGCCAGCGCTCTAGCGGGAGGCTTCCAAGAGACCCAGTACTTC	CASALAGGFQETQYF
TRBV5-1	17	TRBD2	-	TRBJ2-2	TGCGCCAGCAGCTTGCCGACTAGCGGGACCCGCACCGGGGAGCTGTTTTTT	CASSLPTSGTRTGELFF
TRBV5-5	15	-	few	TRBJ2-1	TGTGCCAGCAGCTTGGAGGGTCTCTCCTACAATGAGCAGTTCTTC	CASSLEGLSYNEQFF
TRBV28	11	-	few	TRBJ1-2	TGTGCCAGCAGCACGACTTATGGCTACACCTTC	CASSTTYGYTF
TRBV18	16	TRBD1	-	TRBJ1-6	TGTGCCAGCTCACCCGGCGGACAGGGGTATAATTCACCCCTCCACTTT	CASSPGGQGYNSPLHF
TRBV28	14	-	-	TRBJ1-1	TGTGCCAGCAGACGGGGACACTCGAACACTGAAGCTTTCTTT	CASRRGHSNTEAFF
TRBV4-3	17	-	-	TRBJ2-2	TGCGCCAGCAGCCAAGTTAACAGCGGCCAAAACACCGGGGAGCTGTTTTTT	CASSQVNSGQNTGELFF
TRBV7-6	15	-	-	TRBJ2-2	TGTGCCAGCAGCTTAGAGCACAGGAACACCGGGGAGCTGTTTTTT	CASSLEHRNTGELFF
TRBV2	18	-	once	TRBJ1-4	TGTGCCAGCAGTGAAAGGGGGGCCAGCCCACGGCTTAATGAAAAACTGTTTTTT	CASSERGASPRLNEKLFF
TRBV2	14	TRBD1	-	TRBJ1-4	TGTGCCAGCAGTGTAGAGGGGACAGCCTATAGGCTGTTTTTT	CASSVEGTAYRLFF
TRBV28	15	-	few	TRBJ1-4	TGTGCCAGCAGTTTATTGCCAGGTTCGGGGGAAAAACTGTTTTTT	CASSLLPGSGEKLFF
TRBV5-6	15	TRBD2	-	TRBJ2-1	TGTGCCAGCAGCTCTAGCGGACACTCCTACAATGAGCAGTTCTTC	CASSSSGHSYNEQFF
TRBV11-3	14	-	few	TRBJ2-5	TGTGCCAGCCTCAAACCTCTAGATCAAGAGACCCAGTACTTC	CASLKPLDQETQYF
TRBV4-3	13	-	-	TRBJ2-1	TGCGCCAGCAGCCGCCCGGGGACCGATGAGCAGTTCTTC	CASSRPGTDEQFF
TRBV30	13	-	-	TRBJ1-2	TGTGCCTGGAGTACTACATTCAACTATGGCTACACCTTC	CAWSTTFNYGYTF
TRBV29-1	12	-	-	TRBJ1-5	TGCAGCGCCGGACAGCCCAATCAGCCCCAGCATTTT	CSAGQPNQPQHF
TRBV6-6	13	TRBD1	-	TRBJ1-2	TGTGCCACTCACAGGGGGCATGACTATGGCTACACCTTC	CATHRGHDYGYTF
TRBV25-1	15	-	once	TRBJ2-7	TGTGCCAGCAGTGAGGGGGGCAGGGGAATCCACGAGCAGTACTTC	CASSEGGRGIHEQYF
TRBV7-2	14	-	-	TRBJ2-3	TGTGCCAGCAGCTTTACAGGGAAGACAGATACGCAGTATTTT	CASSFTGKTDTQYF
TRBV6-5	11	-	-	TRBJ2-7	TGTGCCAGCACGGGCGCCTACGAGCAGTACTTC	CASTGAYEQYF
TRBV12-5	14	-	-	TRBJ2-7	TGTGCTAGTGGTCCCGGTGCCGGAACCTACGAGCAGTACTTC	CASGPGAGTYEQYF
TRBV5-4	17	TRBD2	-	TRBJ2-2	TGTGCCAGCAGCGTAGCGTCGGGGGGGAAAAGTTTCCGGGAGCTGTTTTTT	CASSVASGGKSFRELFF
TRBV19	14	TRBD1	few	TRBJ2-6	TGTGCCAGTGTCGGGACAGCTGGGGCCAACGTCCTGACTTTC	CASVGTAGANVLTF
TRBV2	13	-	few	TRBJ1-2	TGTGCCAGCAGTGAGGACTATGGGTATGGCTACACCTTC	CASSEDYGYGYTF
TRBV19	15	-	few	TRBJ1-5	TGTGCCAGTAGTACAGGGAACAGGGGCAATCAGCCCCAGCATTTT	CASSTGNRGNQPQHF
TRBV2	13	-	-	TRBJ2-2	TGTGCCAGCAGTGAGCTGGGCACCGGGGAGCTGTTTTTT	CASSELGTGELFF